This TCR beta chain appears in the sequencing data of a study of T cell changes during pregnancy in multiple sclerosis (dated by TCRdb to about 2019). General notes on the study: The study looked at changes in the T cell repertoire across pregnancy in women with multiple sclerosis.

Reading from cysteine to phenylalanine, the CDR3 counts 15 amino acids. Only the CDR3 region is kept as DNA, spanning 45 bases read in frame from base 1. V sheds 4 bases and J sheds 4 bases, leaving 15 bases between their ends. The germline V gene gives CDR1 as SGDLS and CDR2 as YYNGEE. Library preparation used the immunoSEQ multiplex PCR assay. In TCRdb, the immuneACCESS table is reduced to in-frame sequences with V and J assigned. These tables do not hold every clone; where another copy was compared, an unresolved V gene accounts for under half, and the others remain unexplained. For this sample the table gives 40,000 to 60,000 clones, of which about 92% were detected only once. The leading ten clones occupy 0.99% of the sample. A word on this clone: No antigen is known for it. Per-base quality was not reported, and no clone a single base away is much larger than it.

The chain is encoded by TRBV9 joined to TRBJ2-1; 5 matching bases give a weak D call of TRBD2. Source: peripheral blood, taken after pregnancy. The receptor's source is a female donor with multiple sclerosis, enrolled in a pregnancy study. The DNA reads as follows: TGTGCCAGCAGCACCGGGTCCCCGGGGTACAATGAGCAGTTCTTC. Translated, this is CASSTGSPGYNEQFF.